This TCR beta chain emerged from a study of beta chain features in type 1 diabetes. Overall study: Cell yields, age and gender were similar between patients and healthy donors. General study points: TCRB CDR3 length was moderately but significantly reduced in all four CD4+ subsets of Type 1 diabetes patients. In the patient group, naive, central memory and Treg TCRB repertoires seemed more alike than in the healthy donor group. Possibly, sequencing cDNA over-represented cells that had high TCR expression levels.

As every portion of the isolated RNA was reverse transcribed, the sequencing read expressed TCRB transcripts. Method: immunoSEQ multiplex PCR; TCRdb's copy keeps in-frame clones and lacks some. The sample records about 660,000 clones, 11% to 15% being singletons. On this clone: The antigen remains unidentified.

V dropped 5 bases and J dropped 7 bases, with 18 bases sitting between them. Germline-derived CDR1 and CDR2 are MNHEY and SMNVEV (reference sequence). This CDR3 is 14 amino acids long. V is TRBV27 and J is TRBJ2-7; D is perhaps TRBD2 (7 bases). This sequence was found in a man aged 18 to 29 with type 1 diabetes. Source material: naive CD4+ T cells from blood. CDR3 sequence (DNA): TGTGCCAGCAGTCCCTACGGAGGGGGAGGGGAGCAGTACTTC. Translated: CASSPYGGGGEQYF.